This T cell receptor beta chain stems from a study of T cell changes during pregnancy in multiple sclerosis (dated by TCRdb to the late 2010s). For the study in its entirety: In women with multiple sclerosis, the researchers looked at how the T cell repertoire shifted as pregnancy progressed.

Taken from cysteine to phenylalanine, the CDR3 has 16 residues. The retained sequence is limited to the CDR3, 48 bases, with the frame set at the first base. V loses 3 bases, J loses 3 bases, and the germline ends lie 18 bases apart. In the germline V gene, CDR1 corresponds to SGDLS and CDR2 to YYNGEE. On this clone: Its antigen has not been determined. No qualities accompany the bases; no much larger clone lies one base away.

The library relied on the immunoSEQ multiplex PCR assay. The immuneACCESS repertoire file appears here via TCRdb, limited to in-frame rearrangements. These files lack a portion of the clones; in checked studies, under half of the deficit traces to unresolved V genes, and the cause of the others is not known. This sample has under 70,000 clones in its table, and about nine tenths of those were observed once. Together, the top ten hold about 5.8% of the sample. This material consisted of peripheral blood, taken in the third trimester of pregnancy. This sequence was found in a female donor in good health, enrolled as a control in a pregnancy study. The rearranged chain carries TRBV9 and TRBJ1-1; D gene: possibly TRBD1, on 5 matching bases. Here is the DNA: TGTGCCAGCAGCGCAAGACCTCAAGGAGGGGACACTGAAGCTTTCTTT. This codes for CASSARPQGGDTEAFF.